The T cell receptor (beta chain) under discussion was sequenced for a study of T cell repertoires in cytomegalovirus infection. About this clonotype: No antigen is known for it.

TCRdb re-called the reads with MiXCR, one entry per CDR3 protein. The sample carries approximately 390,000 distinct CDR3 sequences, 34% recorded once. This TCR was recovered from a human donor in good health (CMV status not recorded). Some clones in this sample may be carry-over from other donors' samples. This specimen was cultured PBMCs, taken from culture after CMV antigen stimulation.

The DNA of the CDR3 is TGTGCCAGCAGTTTAGCGGTCCTCTCCTACAATGAGCAGTTCTTC. Amino acids: CASSLAVLSYNEQFF. The rearrangement links TRBV9 to TRBJ2-1, with a weak D call TRBD2 (6 bases). This CDR3 is built from 15 residues. Germline CDR1 is SGDLS and CDR2 is YYNGEE. Trimming shortened V by 5 bases and J by 0 bases, and 12 bases separated the two germline ends. Full variable domain (missing parts from reference TRBV9 and TRBJ2-1): DSGVTQTPKHLITATGQRVTLRCSPRSGDLSVYWYQQSLDQGLQFLIQYYNGEERAKGNILERFSAQQFPDLHSELNLSSLELGDSALYFCASSLAVLSYNEQFFGPGTRLTVL.